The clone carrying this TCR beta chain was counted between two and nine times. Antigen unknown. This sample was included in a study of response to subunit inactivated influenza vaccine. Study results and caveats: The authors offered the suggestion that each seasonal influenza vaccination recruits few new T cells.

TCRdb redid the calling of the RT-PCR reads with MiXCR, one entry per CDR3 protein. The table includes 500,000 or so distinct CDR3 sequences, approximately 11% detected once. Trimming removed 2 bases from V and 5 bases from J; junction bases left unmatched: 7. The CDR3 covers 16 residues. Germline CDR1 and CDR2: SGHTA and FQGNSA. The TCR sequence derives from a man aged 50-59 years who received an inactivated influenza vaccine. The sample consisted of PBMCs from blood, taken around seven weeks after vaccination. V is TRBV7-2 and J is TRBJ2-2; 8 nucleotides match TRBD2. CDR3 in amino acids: CASSLTSGSGTGELFF. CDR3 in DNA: TGTGCCAGCAGCTTAACCAGCGGGAGCGGGACCGGGGAGCTGTTTTTT.